These T cell receptor beta chains were read from a single sample in a study of blood T cell repertoires in COVID-19. Only in-frame clones appear in the TCRdb table, and some are missing; sequencing was by immunoSEQ multiplex PCR. The sample lists hundreds of thousands of clones; 89% were seen once. Sequenced input: PBMCs or T cells enriched from blood (not recorded which). The receptor source for this set is a middle-aged woman who had recovered from COVID-19. Both conserved end residues are part of each CDR3. The order of the fields is D gene, V gene, clone size, J gene, CDR3 DNA, CDR3 protein. The D gene is left open where the match is weak. Size tells how often a clone was seen (once, few, many) or the class of an expanded clone, and some rows leave it out.

d_gene: TRBD2; v_gene: TRBV7-3; abundance: .; j_gene: TRBJ2-2; CDR3nt: TGTGCCAGCAGCTTAACGTTAGGCGGGAGCGGAAACACCGGGGAGCTGTTTTTT; CDR3aa: CASSLTLGGSGNTGELFF
d_gene: TRBD2; v_gene: TRBV7-9; abundance: .; j_gene: TRBJ2-7; CDR3nt: TGTGCCAGCAGCCCCTGGACTAGCGGGGGATCGTCCTACGAGCAGTACTTC; CDR3aa: CASSPWTSGGSSYEQYF
d_gene: .; v_gene: TRBV2; abundance: few; j_gene: TRBJ2-7; CDR3nt: TGTGCCAGCTCAATAGTTCAGGGGTCCTACGAGCAGTACTTC; CDR3aa: CASSIVQGSYEQYF
d_gene: .; v_gene: TRBV27; abundance: .; j_gene: TRBJ2-2; CDR3nt: TGTGCCAGCAGTTTTTTCTCGGGAACCGGGGAGCTGTTTTTT; CDR3aa: CASSFFSGTGELFF
d_gene: TRBD1; v_gene: TRBV6-2/TRBV6-3; abundance: .; j_gene: TRBJ2-7; CDR3nt: TGTGCCAGCAGCGGACGGGACAGGAGCCTCTACGAGCAGTACTTC; CDR3aa: CASSGRDRSLYEQYF
d_gene: .; v_gene: TRBV6-5; abundance: .; j_gene: TRBJ2-7; CDR3nt: TGTGCCAGCAGTTACAGTCCAGGGGACTACGAGCAGTACTTC; CDR3aa: CASSYSPGDYEQYF
d_gene: TRBD2; v_gene: TRBV7-6; abundance: once; j_gene: TRBJ2-3; CDR3nt: TGTGCCAGCAGCCGGTGGACTAGCGGGGGGGTGGGAGATACGCAGTATTTT; CDR3aa: CASSRWTSGGVGDTQYF
d_gene: .; v_gene: TRBV3-1/TRBV3-2; abundance: .; j_gene: TRBJ2-5; CDR3nt: TGTGCCAGCAGCCAGCCAGGGACCCAGTACTTC; CDR3aa: CASSQPGTQYF
d_gene: .; v_gene: TRBV7-2; abundance: .; j_gene: TRBJ2-5; CDR3nt: TGTGCCAGCACCGAGGAAGCGGTGAGGACCCAGTACTTC; CDR3aa: CASTEEAVRTQYF
d_gene: .; v_gene: TRBV5-8; abundance: .; j_gene: TRBJ1-2; CDR3nt: TGTGCCAGCAGCTCAATAGGGGTTTATGGCTACACCTTC; CDR3aa: CASSSIGVYGYTF
d_gene: .; v_gene: TRBV11-2; abundance: .; j_gene: TRBJ1-3; CDR3nt: TGTGCCAGCAGCTTAATGGGGGAGGTATACTCTGGAAACACCATATATTTT; CDR3aa: CASSLMGEVYSGNTIYF
d_gene: .; v_gene: TRBV4-1; abundance: few; j_gene: TRBJ2-1; CDR3nt: TGCGCCAGCAGCCCCTCCGGGAACATCTACAATGAGCAGTTCTTC; CDR3aa: CASSPSGNIYNEQFF
d_gene: .; v_gene: TRBV27; abundance: .; j_gene: TRBJ2-2; CDR3nt: TGTGCCAGCAGTTTGCAGGTTAACACCGGGGAGCTGTTTTTT; CDR3aa: CASSLQVNTGELFF
d_gene: TRBD2; v_gene: TRBV19; abundance: .; j_gene: TRBJ2-1; CDR3nt: TGTGCCAGTAGTTCATTAGCGGGGGCTCTGACTGAGCAGTTCTTC; CDR3aa: CASSSLAGALTEQFF
d_gene: TRBD1; v_gene: TRBV30; abundance: .; j_gene: TRBJ2-5; CDR3nt: TGTGCCTGGACGGGACAGCTACAAGAGACCCAGTACTTC; CDR3aa: CAWTGQLQETQYF
d_gene: TRBD1; v_gene: TRBV29-1; abundance: .; j_gene: TRBJ2-1; CDR3nt: TGCAGCGTTTCAGCACATACCGGGACAGGGTATGAGCAGTTCTTC; CDR3aa: CSVSAHTGTGYEQFF